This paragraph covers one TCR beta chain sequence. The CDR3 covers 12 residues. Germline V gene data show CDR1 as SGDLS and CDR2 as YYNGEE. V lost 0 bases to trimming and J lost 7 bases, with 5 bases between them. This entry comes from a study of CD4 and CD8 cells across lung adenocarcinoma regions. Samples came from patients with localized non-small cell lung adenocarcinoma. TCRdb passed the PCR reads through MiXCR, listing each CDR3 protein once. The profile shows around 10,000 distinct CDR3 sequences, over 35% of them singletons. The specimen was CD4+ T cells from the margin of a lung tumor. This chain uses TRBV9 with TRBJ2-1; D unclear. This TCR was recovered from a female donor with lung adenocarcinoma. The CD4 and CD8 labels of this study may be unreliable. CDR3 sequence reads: CASSVATNEQFF. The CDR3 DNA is TGTGCCAGCAGCGTAGCTACGAATGAGCAGTTCTTC.